This T cell receptor (beta chain) was retrieved from a study of Tregs in tolerant kidney transplant recipients. The germline gives CDR1 MNHEY, CDR2 SVGAGI. The CDR3 extends over 13 amino acids. CD4+CD25+CD127- Tregs, CD4+CD25- non-Tregs, CD4 and CD8 cells were sorted. The sample holds one count of this clone. The junction departs from germline at one end; a sequencing error may be responsible. The assay was immunoSEQ multiplex PCR, and TCRdb's table has in-frame clones only and misses some. The table lists 75,000 to 95,000 clones, around nine tenths of them singletons. V gene TRBV6-5 combines with J gene TRBJ1-2, with D uncertain. Material for sequencing was CD8+ T cells from blood. This clonotype was sampled from a human donor in good health. For the CDR3, the DNA is TGTGCCGGCAGTGAAGGGTCCCACTATGGCTACACCTTC. Translated, it gives CAGSEGSHYGYTF.